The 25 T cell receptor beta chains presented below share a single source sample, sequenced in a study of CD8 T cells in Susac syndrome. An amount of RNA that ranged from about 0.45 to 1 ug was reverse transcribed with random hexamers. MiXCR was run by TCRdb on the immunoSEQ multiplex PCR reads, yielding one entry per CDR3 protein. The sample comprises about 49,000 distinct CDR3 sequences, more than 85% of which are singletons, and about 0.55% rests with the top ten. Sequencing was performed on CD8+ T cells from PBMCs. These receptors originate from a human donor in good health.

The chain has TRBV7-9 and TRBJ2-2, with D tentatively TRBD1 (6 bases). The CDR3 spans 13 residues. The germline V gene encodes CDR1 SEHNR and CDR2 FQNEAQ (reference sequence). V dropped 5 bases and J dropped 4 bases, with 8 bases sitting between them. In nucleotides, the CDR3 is TGTGCCAGCAGCCAACAGGGCACCGGGGAGCTGTTTTTT. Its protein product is CASSQQGTGELFF. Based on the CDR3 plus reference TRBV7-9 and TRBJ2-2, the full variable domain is DTGVSQNPRHKITKRGQNVTFRCDPISEHNRLYWYRQTLGQGPEFLTYFQNEAQLEKSRLLSDRFSAERPKGSFSTLEIQRTEQGDSAMYLCASSQQGTGELFFGEGSRLTVL.

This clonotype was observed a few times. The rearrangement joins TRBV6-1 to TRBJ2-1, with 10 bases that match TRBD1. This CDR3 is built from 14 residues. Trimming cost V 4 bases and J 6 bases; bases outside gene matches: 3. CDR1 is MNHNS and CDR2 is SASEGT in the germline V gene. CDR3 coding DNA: TGTGCCAGCAGTGCCGGGACAGGGGTCAATGAGCAGTTCTTC. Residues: CASSAGTGVNEQFF.

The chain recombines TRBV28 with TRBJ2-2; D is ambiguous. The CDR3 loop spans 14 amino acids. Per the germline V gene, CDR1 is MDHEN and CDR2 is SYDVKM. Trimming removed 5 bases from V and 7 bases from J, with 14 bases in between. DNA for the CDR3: TGTGCCAGCAGTACAATGACCCTTAGCGGGGAGCTGTTTTTT. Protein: CASSTMTLSGELFF.

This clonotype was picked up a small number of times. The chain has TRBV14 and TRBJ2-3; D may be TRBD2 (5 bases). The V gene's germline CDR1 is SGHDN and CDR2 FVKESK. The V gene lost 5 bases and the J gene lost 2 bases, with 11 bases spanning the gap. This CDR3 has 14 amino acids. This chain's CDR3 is CASSSGRHTDTQYF. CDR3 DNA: TGTGCCAGCAGCAGCGGCAGGCACACAGATACGCAGTATTTT.

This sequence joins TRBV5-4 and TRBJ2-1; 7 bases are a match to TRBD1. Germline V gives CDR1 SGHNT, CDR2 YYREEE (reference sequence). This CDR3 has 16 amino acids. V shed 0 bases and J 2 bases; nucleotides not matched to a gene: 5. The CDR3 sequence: CASSLEGQRPYNEQFF. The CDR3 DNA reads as TGTGCCAGCAGCTTGGAGGGACAGCGTCCCTACAATGAGCAGTTCTTC.

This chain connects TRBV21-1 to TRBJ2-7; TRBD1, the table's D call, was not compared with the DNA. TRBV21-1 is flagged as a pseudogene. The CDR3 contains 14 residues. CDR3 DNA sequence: TGTGCCAGCAGTAGGGACAGGGGGGCCTACGAGCAGTACTTC. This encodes CASSRDRGAYEQYF.

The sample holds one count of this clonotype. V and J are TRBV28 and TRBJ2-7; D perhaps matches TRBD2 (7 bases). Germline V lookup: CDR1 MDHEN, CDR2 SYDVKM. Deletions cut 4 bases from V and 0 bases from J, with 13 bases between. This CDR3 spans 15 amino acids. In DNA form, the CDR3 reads TGTGCCAGCAGTTACGAGGGGGGGAGCTCCTACGAGCAGTACTTC. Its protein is CASSYEGGSSYEQYF.

CDR3 sequence: CASSFSGIVYEQYF. DNA for the CDR3: TGTGCCAGCAGCTTTAGCGGGATCGTTTACGAGCAGTACTTC. The gene calls are TRBV7-2 and TRBJ2-7; TRBD2 agrees at 8 bases. The CDR3 has 14 residues. J gave up 4 bases and V 3 bases, and 5 bases lay outside the gene matches. Germline values: CDR1 SGHTA, CDR2 FQGNSA.

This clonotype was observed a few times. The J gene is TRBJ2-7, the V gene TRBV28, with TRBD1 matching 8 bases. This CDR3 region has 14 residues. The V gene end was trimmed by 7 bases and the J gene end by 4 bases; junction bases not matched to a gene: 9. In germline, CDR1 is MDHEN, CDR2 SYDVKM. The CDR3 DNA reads TGTGCCAGCACCCCAGGGGGCGTGAGGTACGAGCAGTACTTC. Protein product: CASTPGGVRYEQYF.

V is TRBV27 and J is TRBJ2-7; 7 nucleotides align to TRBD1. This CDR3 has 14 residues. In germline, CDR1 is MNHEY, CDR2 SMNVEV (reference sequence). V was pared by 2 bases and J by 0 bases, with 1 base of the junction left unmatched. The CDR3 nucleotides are TGTGCCAGCAGTTTAGGGACAGCCTCCTACGAGCAGTACTTC. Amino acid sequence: CASSLGTASYEQYF.

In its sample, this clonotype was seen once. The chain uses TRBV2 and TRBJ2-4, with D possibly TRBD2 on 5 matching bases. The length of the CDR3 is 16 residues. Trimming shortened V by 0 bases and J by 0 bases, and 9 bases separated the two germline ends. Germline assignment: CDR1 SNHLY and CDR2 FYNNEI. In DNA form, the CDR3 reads TGTGCCAGCAGTGAAGCCGGAGGAGCAGCCAAAAACATTCAGTACTTC. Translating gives CASSEAGGAAKNIQYF.

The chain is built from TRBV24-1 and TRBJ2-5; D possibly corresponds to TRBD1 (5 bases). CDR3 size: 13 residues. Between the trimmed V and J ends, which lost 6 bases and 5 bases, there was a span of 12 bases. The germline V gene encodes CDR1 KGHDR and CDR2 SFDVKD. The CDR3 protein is CATSPHRSETQYF. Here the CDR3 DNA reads TGTGCCACCAGTCCACACAGGTCCGAGACCCAGTACTTC.

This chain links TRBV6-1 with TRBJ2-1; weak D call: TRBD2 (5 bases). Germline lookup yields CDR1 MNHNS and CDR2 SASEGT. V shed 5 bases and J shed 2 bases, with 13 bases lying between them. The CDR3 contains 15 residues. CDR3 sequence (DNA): TGTGCCAGCAGTACTAGGGCAGCGGCCTACAATGAGCAGTTCTTC. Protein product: CASSTRAAAYNEQFF.

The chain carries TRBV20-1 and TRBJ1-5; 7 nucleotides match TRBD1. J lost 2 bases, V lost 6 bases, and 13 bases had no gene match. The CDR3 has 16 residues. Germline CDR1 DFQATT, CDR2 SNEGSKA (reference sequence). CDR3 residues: CSAHTGALAGNQPQHF. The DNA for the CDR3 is TGCAGTGCGCACACAGGGGCCCTGGCTGGCAATCAGCCCCAGCATTTT.

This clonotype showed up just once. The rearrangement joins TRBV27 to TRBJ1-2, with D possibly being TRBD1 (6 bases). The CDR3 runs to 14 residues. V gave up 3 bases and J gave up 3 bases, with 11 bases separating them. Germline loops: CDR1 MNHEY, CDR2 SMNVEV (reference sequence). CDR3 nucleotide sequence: TGTGCCAGCAGTTTTAGGGGGGGAGACTATGGCTACACCTTC. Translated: CASSFRGGDYGYTF.

The DNA for the CDR3 is TGTGCCAGTAGTATCCGGGACAGGGGTTACAATGAGCAGTTCTTC. Amino acid sequence: CASSIRDRGYNEQFF. The rearrangement uses TRBV19 and TRBJ2-1; 10 nucleotides agree with TRBD1. Germline values: CDR1 LNHDA, CDR2 SQIVND (reference sequence). Losses at the gene ends were 3 bases for V and 4 bases for J; bases not matched to a gene: 3. CDR3 length equals 15 residues.

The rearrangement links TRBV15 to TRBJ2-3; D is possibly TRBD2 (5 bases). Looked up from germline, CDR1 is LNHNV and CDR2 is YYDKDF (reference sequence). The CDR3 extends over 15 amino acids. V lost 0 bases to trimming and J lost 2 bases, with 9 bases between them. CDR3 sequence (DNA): TGTGCCACCAGCAGAGATCTAGCTAACACAGATACGCAGTATTTT. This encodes CATSRDLANTDTQYF.

The CDR3: CASSDARTGLHYGYTF. In nucleotides, the CDR3 is TGTGCCAGCAGCGATGCAAGGACAGGGTTGCACTATGGCTACACCTTC. This chain connects TRBV6-2 or TRBV6-3 to TRBJ1-2; TRBD1 matches 8 bases. The CDR3 has 16 amino acids. Germline CDR1 is MNHEY and CDR2 is SVGEGT. Trimming at V came to 6 bases and at J to 3 bases, leaving 12 bases not matched to a gene.

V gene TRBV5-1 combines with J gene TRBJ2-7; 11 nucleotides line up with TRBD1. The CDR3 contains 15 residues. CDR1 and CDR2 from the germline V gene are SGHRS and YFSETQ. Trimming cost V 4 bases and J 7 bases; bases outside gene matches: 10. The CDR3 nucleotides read TGCGCCAGCAGCCATGAAACGGGACAGGGGGAAGAGCAGTACTTC. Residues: CASSHETGQGEEQYF. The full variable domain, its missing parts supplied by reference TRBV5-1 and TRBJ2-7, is KAGVTQTPRYLIKTRGQQVTLSCSPISGHRSVSWYQQTPGQGLQFLFEYFSETQRNKGNFPGRFSGRQFSNSRSEMNVSTLELGDSALYLCASSHETGQGEEQYFGPGTRLTVT.

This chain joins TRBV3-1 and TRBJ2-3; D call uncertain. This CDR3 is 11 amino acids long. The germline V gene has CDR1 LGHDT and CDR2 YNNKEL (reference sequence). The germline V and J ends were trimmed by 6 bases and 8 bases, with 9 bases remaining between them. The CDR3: CASRAEGTQYF. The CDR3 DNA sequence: TGTGCCAGCAGAGCCGAAGGTACGCAGTATTTT.

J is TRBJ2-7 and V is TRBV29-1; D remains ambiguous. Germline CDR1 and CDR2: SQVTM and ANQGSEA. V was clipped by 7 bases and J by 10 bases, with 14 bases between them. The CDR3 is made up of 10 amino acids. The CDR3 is CSAQGTQQYF. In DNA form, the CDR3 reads TGCAGCGCTCAAGGAACGCAACAGTACTTC.

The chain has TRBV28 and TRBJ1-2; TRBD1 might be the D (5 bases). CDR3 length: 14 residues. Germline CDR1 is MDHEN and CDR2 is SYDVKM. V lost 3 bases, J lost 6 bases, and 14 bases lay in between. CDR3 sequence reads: CASSFPGTFDGYTF. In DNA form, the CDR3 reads TGTGCCAGCAGTTTCCCCGGGACGTTCGATGGCTACACCTTC.

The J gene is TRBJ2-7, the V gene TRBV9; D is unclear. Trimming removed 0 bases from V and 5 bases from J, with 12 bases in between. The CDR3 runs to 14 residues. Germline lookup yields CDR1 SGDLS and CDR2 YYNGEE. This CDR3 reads CASSVAWQDDEQYF. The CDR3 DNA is TGTGCCAGCAGCGTAGCGTGGCAGGACGACGAGCAGTACTTC. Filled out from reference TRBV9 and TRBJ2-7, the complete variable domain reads DSGVTQTPKHLITATGQRVTLRCSPRSGDLSVYWYQQSLDQGLQFLIQYYNGEERAKGNILERFSAQQFPDLHSELNLSSLELGDSALYFCASSVAWQDDEQYFGPGTRLTVT.

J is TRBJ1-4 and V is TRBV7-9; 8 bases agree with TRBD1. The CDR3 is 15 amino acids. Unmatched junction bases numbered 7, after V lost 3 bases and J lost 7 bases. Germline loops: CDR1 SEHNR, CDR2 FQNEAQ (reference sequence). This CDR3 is CASSFLGQGSEKLFF. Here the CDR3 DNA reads TGTGCCAGCAGCTTTCTCGGACAGGGAAGTGAAAAACTGTTTTTT.

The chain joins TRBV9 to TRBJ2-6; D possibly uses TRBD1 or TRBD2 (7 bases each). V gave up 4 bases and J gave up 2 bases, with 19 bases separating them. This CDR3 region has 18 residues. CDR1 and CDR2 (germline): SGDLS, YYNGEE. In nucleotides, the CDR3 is TGTGCCAGCAGCTCCCGACAGGGAGGGAGTCCTGGGGCCAACGTCCTGACTTTC. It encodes CASSSRQGGSPGANVLTF.